This TCR beta chain was identified in a study of cytomegalovirus exposure and HLA in healthy donors. Vbeta (60) and Jbeta (13) primers were used in the PCR. Assay used: immunoSEQ multiplex PCR; TCRdb lists only in-frame clones, some missing. Among around 150,000 clones listed, 80% to 90% were seen once. Germline V gene lookup returns CDR1 LNHDA and CDR2 SQIVND (reference sequence). The CDR3 runs to 15 residues. V was shortened by 0 bases and J by 6 bases, with 12 bases between the two germline ends. This clonotype was sampled from a man between 18 and 29 years old in good health and CMV-seropositive. The chain links TRBV19 to TRBJ2-1; weak D call: TRBD1 (6 bases). The material sequenced was PBMCs. Here the CDR3 DNA reads TGTGCCAGTAGTATAGATCAGGGGACACGCAATGAGCAGTTCTTC. It specifies CASSIDQGTRNEQFF.